Described below is a single T cell receptor (beta chain) sequence and its context. The antigen is undetermined. This sample was taken from a study of beta chain features in type 1 diabetes. Notes on the study in general: When cDNA is sequenced, cells with high TCR expression could be over-represented. Researchers report that Type 1 diabetes patients had moderately but significantly shorter TCRB CDR3s across all four CD4+ subsets.

The CDR3 sequence is 13 residues long. Trimming removed 11 bases from V and 4 bases from J, with 14 bases in between. CDR1 is ENHRY and CDR2 is SYGVKD in the germline V gene. The whole isolated RNA underwent reverse transcription, so sequencing captured expressed TCRB transcripts. Profiling relied on immunoSEQ multiplex PCR, and the TCRdb table lists in-frame clones only, not all of them. The data hold roughly 240,000 clones, with 14% observed a single time. The chain couples TRBV10-3 to TRBJ2-2; possible D gene TRBD2, 5 bases. Sequencing input: naive CD4+ T cells from blood. This sequence originates from a woman aged 40 to 50 in good health. CDR3 DNA: TGTGCCTCCGAGGGCGGACCCACCGGGGAGCTGTTTTTT. It translates to CASEGGPTGELFF.